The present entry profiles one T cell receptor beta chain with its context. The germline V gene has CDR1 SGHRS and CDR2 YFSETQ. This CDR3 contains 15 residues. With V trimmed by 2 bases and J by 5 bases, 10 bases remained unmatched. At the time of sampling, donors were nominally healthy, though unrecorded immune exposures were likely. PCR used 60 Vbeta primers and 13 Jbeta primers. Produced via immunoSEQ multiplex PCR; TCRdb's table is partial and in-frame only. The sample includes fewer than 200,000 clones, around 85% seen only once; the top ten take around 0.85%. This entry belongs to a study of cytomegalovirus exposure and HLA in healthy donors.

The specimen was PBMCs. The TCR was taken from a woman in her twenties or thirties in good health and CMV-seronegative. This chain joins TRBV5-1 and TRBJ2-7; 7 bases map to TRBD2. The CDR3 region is CASSFWQPGRDEQYF. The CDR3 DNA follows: TGCGCCAGCAGCTTTTGGCAGCCTGGGAGGGACGAGCAGTACTTC. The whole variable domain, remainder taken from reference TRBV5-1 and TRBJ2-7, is KAGVTQTPRYLIKTRGQQVTLSCSPISGHRSVSWYQQTPGQGLQFLFEYFSETQRNKGNFPGRFSGRQFSNSRSEMNVSTLELGDSALYLCASSFWQPGRDEQYFGPGTRLTVT.